This is a list of T cell receptor beta chains from one sample in a study of T cells in Graves' hyperthyroidism and ophthalmopathy. MiXCR was run by TCRdb on the multiplex PCR reads, yielding one entry per CDR3 protein. The sample comprises around 250,000 distinct CDR3 sequences, approximately 14% of which are singletons, and 13% rests with the top ten. The sequenced sample was blood. These TCRs come from a woman aged 40 to 49 with Graves' hyperthyroidism that later progressed to Graves' ophthalmopathy. The CDR3 runs from the conserved cysteine through the conserved F or W. D genes are given only for firm matches. A row's size may be missing; if present it is once, few, many or a size class.

TGTGCCAGCAGCGACCGGGCGGGAGGAGAGACCCAGTACTTC | CASSDRAGGETQYF | TRBJ2-5 | TRBD2 | TRBV11-2 | many
TGTGCCAGCAGTCGGGGGCCTGGTGGAAAACTGTTTTTT | CASSRGPGGKLFF | TRBJ1-4 | NA | TRBV27 | many
TGTGCCAGCAGCTTAGCCTCCGGGACTAGCGGGGTTTACGAGCAGTACTTC | CASSLASGTSGVYEQYF | TRBJ2-7 | TRBD2 | TRBV11-2 | few
TGCGCCAGCAGCTTGGGACAGGGAGTGGAAAAACTGTTTTTT | CASSLGQGVEKLFF | TRBJ1-4 | TRBD1 | TRBV5-1 | NA
TGTGCCAGCAGTTTACAGGGCGGGAAACTCCAAGAGACCCAGTACTTC | CASSLQGGKLQETQYF | TRBJ2-5 | NA | TRBV12-3/TRBV12-4 | many
TGCAGTGCTAGGTCTAGCGGGAGGGGGGATACGCAGTATTTT | CSARSSGRGDTQYF | TRBJ2-3 | TRBD2 | TRBV20-1 | many
TGTGCCAGCAGCTCAGGACTAGCGGGAGTGAACAATGAGCAGTTCTTC | CASSSGLAGVNNEQFF | TRBJ2-1 | TRBD2 | TRBV6-1 | many
TGTGCCAGCAGCTTAGGGATGGGTCCTTCCTACGAGCAGTACTTC | CASSLGMGPSYEQYF | TRBJ2-7 | NA | TRBV7-9 | many
TGCGCCAGCAGCTTGGGGGGGGAGGGCCGCAATGAGCAGTTCTTC | CASSLGGEGRNEQFF | TRBJ2-1 | TRBD2 | TRBV5-1 | few
TGTGCCACCTGGGACAGGGGTGGTGGCTACACCTTC | CATWDRGGGYTF | TRBJ1-2 | TRBD1 | TRBV2 | many
TGTGCCAGCTCACCAGCTAGCGGGATCTACAATGAGCAGTTCTTC | CASSPASGIYNEQFF | TRBJ2-1 | TRBD2 | TRBV18 | few
TGTGCCAGCATTGGGGGCCCGAACACTGAAGCTTTCTTT | CASIGGPNTEAFF | TRBJ1-1 | NA | TRBV28 | many
TGTGCCAGCAGCCTCAATTGGGGAACCGGGGAGCTGTTTTTT | CASSLNWGTGELFF | TRBJ2-2 | NA | TRBV6-1 | few
TGCGCCAGCAGCTTGGGAGGCGGGAGCCGCACAGATACGCAGTATTTT | CASSLGGGSRTDTQYF | TRBJ2-3 | TRBD2 | TRBV5-1 | few
TGTGCCAGCAGTTTATCACGGGCGGGAGGGCCCGGGGAGCTGTTTTTT | CASSLSRAGGPGELFF | TRBJ2-2 | TRBD2 | TRBV12-3/TRBV12-4 | NA
TGCGCCAGCGGCTTGCTTGGAAATCAGCCCCAGCATTTT | CASGLLGNQPQHF | TRBJ1-5 | NA | TRBV5-1 | NA
TGTGCCAACTCTTTGGAGATGAACACTGAAGCTTTCTTT | CANSLEMNTEAFF | TRBJ1-1 | NA | TRBV10-3 | many
TGTGCCAGCACCAATCTTCGGGGGGCTCCCGCCGGGGAGCTGTTTTTT | CASTNLRGAPAGELFF | TRBJ2-2 | NA | TRBV12-3/TRBV12-4 | many
TGTGCCAGCAGCTTGGCTTACAATGAAAAACTGTTTTTT | CASSLAYNEKLFF | TRBJ1-4 | NA | TRBV11-2 | many
TGTGCCAGCAGCTTGTTTCTGGTAGCGGGAGTCTACAATGAGCAGTTCTTC | CASSLFLVAGVYNEQFF | TRBJ2-1 | TRBD2 | TRBV5-5 | many
TGTGCCGAATCAGGGACAGGGGACCAGCCCCAGCATTTT | CAESGTGDQPQHF | TRBJ1-5 | TRBD1 | TRBV6-1 | many
TGCGCCAGCAGGGCCGGGACTAGCGGATACAATGAGCAGTTCTTC | CASRAGTSGYNEQFF | TRBJ2-1 | TRBD2 | TRBV10-2 | few
TGTGCCAGCAAGGCTCCGGGACAGGGGGCTGGCGAGACCCAGTACTTC | CASKAPGQGAGETQYF | TRBJ2-5 | TRBD1 | TRBV6-1 | NA
TGTGCCAGCAGTTCCGGGGGTAGTATTGGCTACACCTTC | CASSSGGSIGYTF | TRBJ1-2 | NA | TRBV28 | many
TGTGCCATCAGCGACCCCCAACTAGAAGATACGCAGTATTTT | CAISDPQLEDTQYF | TRBJ2-3 | NA | TRBV10-3 | many
TGTGCCAGCAGTTTATCAGGACTAGTAACTTATGAGCAGTTCTTC | CASSLSGLVTYEQFF | TRBJ2-1 | TRBD2 | TRBV27 | many
TGCGCCAGCAGCTTGGTGGCGGAAGCCTCCTACGAGCAGTACTTC | CASSLVAEASYEQYF | TRBJ2-7 | NA | TRBV5-1 | many
TGTGCCAGCAGCTTATCGGGTCCTCACTCTAGCTACGAGCAGTACTTC | CASSLSGPHSSYEQYF | TRBJ2-7 | NA | TRBV11-2 | many
TGCGCCAGCAGCGGAGGGACTAGCGGGAGGGCCCGGGAGACCCAGTACTTC | CASSGGTSGRARETQYF | TRBJ2-5 | TRBD2 | TRBV5-1 | few
TGTGCCTGGAGTTCCTTGGGCGGGGCGTTCTACGAGCAGTACTTC | CAWSSLGGAFYEQYF | TRBJ2-7 | NA | TRBV30 | NA
TGTGCCAGCAGCCCGCTAGCGGGAGTGTCGAATGAGCAGTTCTTC | CASSPLAGVSNEQFF | TRBJ2-1 | TRBD2 | TRBV25-1 | many
TGTGCCAGCAGCCCGCGGACAGGGAACTACGAGCAGTACTTC | CASSPRTGNYEQYF | TRBJ2-7 | TRBD1 | TRBV11-2 | medium-sized
TGTGCCAGCAGCTCGGGGACAGGGTCGGCTCGAGCTTTCTTT | CASSSGTGSARAFF | TRBJ1-1 | TRBD1 | TRBV5-6 | many
TGTGCCAGCAGCCAAGGGGGGGGCCCAGGGACCCAGTACTTC | CASSQGGGPGTQYF | TRBJ2-5 | NA | TRBV3-1 | many
TGTGCCAGCAGTGAAGAAGGGACTACCTACAATGAGCAGTTCTTC | CASSEEGTTYNEQFF | TRBJ2-1 | TRBD2 | TRBV2 | many
TGCGCCAGCAGTGAGCTTCAGGCCCCAAAGAACTATGGCTACACCTTC | CASSELQAPKNYGYTF | TRBJ1-2 | NA | TRBV10-2 | few
TGTGCCAGCTCGCAGTGGTACAACACCGGGGAGCTGTTTTTT | CASSQWYNTGELFF | TRBJ2-2 | NA | TRBV6-2/TRBV6-3 | many
TGTGCCAGCAGCTTAGCCCCCGTAATCTACAGCGCGAGCTCTGGGGCCAACGTCCTGACTTTC | CASSLAPVIYSASSGANVLTF | TRBJ2-6 | NA | TRBV11-2 | many